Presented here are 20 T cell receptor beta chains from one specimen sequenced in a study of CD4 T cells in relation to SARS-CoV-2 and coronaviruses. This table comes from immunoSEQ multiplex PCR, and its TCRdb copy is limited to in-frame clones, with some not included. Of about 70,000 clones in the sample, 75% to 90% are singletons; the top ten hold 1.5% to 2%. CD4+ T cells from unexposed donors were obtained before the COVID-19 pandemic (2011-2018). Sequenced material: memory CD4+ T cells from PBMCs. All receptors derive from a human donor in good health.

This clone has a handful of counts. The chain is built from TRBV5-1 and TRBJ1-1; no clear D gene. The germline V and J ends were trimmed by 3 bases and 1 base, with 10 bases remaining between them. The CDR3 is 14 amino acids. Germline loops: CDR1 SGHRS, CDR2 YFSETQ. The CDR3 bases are TGCGCCAGCAGCTCGCTCAATGCGAACACTGAAGCTTTCTTT. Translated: CASSSLNANTEAFF.

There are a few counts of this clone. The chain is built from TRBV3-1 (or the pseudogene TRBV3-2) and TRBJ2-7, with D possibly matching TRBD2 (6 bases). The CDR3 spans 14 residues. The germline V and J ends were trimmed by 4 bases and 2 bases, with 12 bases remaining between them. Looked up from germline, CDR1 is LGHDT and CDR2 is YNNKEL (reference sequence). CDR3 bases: TGTGCCAGCAGCCGTCTAGCGCCAACCTACGAGCAGTACTTC. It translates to CASSRLAPTYEQYF.

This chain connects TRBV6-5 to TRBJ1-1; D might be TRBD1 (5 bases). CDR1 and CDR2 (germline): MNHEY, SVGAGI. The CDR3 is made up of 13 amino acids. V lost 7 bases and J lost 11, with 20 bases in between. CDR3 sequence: CASTPGDGSRAFF. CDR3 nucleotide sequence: TGTGCCAGCACTCCGGGGGACGGGAGTAGGGCTTTCTTT.

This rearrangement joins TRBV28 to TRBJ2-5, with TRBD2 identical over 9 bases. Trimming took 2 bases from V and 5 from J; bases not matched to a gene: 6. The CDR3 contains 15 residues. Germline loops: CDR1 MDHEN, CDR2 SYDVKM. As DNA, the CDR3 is TGTGCCAGCAGTTTAGGCGGGGGGGCCGGGGAGACCCAGTACTTC. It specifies CASSLGGGAGETQYF.

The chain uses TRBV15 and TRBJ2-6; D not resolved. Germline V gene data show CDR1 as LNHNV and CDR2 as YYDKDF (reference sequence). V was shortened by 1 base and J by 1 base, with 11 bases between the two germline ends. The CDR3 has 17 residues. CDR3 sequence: CATSRANKNSGANVLTF. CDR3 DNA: TGTGCCACCAGCAGAGCCAACAAAAATTCTGGGGCCAACGTCCTGACTTTC.

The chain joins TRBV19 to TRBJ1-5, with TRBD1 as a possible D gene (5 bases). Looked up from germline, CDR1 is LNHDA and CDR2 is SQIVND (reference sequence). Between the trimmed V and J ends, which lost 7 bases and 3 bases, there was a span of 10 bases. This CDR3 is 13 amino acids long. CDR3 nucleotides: TGTGCCAGTAAAGCGGACAACAATCAGCCCCAGCATTTT. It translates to CASKADNNQPQHF.

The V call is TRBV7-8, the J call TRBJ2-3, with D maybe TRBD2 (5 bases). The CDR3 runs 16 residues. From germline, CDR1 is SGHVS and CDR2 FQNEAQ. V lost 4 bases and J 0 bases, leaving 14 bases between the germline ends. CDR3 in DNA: TGTGCCAGCAGCTACAGCGGATCGGGAAGCACAGATACGCAGTATTTT. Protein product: CASSYSGSGSTDTQYF. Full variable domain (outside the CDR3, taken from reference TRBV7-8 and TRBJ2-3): GAGVSQSPRYKVAKRGQDVALRCDPISGHVSLFWYQQALGQGPEFLTYFQNEAQLDKSGLPSDRFFAERPEGSVSTLKIQRTQQEDSAVYLCASSYSGSGSTDTQYFGPGTRLTVL.

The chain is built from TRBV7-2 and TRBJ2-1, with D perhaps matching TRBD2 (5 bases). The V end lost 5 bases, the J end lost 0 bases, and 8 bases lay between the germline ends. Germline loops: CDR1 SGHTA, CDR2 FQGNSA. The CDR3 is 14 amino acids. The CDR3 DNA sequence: TGTGCCAGCAGCGGGCTAGCCTCCTACAATGAGCAGTTCTTC. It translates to CASSGLASYNEQFF.

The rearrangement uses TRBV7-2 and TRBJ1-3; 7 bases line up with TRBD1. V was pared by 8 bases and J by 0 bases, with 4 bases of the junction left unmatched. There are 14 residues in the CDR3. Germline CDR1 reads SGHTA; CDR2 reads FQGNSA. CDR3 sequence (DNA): TGTGCCAGCCAGACAGGGAGCTCTGGAAACACCATATATTTT. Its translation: CASQTGSSGNTIYF.

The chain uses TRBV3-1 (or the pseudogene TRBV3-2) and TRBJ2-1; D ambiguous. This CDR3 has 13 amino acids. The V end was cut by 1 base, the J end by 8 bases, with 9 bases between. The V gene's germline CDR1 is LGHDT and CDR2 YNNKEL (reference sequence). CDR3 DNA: TGTGCCAGCAGCCAAGGGACGGTACATGAGCAGTTCTTC. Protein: CASSQGTVHEQFF.

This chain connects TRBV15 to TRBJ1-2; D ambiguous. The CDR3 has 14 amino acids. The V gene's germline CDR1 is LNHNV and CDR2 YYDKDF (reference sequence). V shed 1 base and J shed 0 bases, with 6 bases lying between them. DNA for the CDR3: TGTGCCACCAGCAGAGCGTCAACTAACTATGGCTACACCTTC. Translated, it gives CATSRASTNYGYTF.

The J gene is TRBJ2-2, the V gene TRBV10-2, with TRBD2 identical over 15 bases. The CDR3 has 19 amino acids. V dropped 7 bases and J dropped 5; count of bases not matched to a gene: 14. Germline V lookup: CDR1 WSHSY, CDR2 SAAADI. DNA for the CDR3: TGCGCCAGCAACCGCCGGACTAGCGGGGGGGCAGTAGGGACCGGGGAGCTGTTTTTT. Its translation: CASNRRTSGGAVGTGELFF.

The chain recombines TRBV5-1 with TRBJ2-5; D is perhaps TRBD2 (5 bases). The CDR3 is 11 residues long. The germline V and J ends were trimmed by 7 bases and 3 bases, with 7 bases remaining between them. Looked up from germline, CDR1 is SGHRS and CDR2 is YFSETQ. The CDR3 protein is CASGAEETQYF. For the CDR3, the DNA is TGCGCCAGCGGAGCGGAAGAGACCCAGTACTTC.

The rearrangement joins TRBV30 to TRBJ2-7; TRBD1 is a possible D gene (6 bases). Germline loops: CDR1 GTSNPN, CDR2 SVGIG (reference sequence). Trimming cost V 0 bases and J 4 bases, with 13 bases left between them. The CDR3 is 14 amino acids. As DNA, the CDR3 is TGTGCCTGGAGTGTAAAGGACAGTCTGTACGAGCAGTACTTC. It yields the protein CAWSVKDSLYEQYF.

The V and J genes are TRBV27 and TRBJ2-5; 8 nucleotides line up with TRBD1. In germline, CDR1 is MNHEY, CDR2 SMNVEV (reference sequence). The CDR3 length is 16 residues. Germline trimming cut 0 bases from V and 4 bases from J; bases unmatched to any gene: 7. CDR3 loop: CASSLSYLTGVETQYF. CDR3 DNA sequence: TGTGCCAGCAGTTTATCGTACCTGACAGGGGTAGAGACCCAGTACTTC.

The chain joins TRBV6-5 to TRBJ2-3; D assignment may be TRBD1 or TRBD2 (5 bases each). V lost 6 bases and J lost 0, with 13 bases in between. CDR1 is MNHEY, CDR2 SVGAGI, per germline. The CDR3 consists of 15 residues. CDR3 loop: CASSRGTGSTDTQYF. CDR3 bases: TGTGCCAGCAGCCGAGGGACGGGGAGCACAGATACGCAGTATTTT.

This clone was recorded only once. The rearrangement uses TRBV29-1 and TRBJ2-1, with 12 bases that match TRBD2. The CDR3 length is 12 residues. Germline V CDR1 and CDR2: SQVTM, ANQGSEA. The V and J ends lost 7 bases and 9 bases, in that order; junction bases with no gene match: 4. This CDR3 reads CSAASGRGEQFF. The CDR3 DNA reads TGCAGCGCCGCTAGCGGGAGGGGTGAGCAGTTCTTC.

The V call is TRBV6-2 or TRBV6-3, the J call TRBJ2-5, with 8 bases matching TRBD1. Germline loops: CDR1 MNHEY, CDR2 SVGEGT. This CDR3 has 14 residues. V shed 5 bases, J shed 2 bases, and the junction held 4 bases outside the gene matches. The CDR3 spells CASSTGTGQETQYF. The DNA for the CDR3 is TGTGCCAGCAGTACCGGGACAGGACAAGAGACCCAGTACTTC.

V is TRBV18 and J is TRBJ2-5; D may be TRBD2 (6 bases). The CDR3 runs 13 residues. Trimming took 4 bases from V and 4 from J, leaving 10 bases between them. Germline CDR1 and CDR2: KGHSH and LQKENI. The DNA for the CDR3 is TGTGCCAGCTCACTCGGGGGAGGAGAGACCCAGTACTTC. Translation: CASSLGGGETQYF.

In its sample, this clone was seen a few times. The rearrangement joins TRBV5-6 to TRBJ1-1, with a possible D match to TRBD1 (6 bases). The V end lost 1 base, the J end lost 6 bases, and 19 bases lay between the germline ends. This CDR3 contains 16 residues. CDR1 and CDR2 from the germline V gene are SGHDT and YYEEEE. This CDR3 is CASSLYRGTGYAEAFF. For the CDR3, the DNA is TGTGCCAGCAGCTTGTATAGGGGGACGGGATACGCTGAAGCTTTCTTT.